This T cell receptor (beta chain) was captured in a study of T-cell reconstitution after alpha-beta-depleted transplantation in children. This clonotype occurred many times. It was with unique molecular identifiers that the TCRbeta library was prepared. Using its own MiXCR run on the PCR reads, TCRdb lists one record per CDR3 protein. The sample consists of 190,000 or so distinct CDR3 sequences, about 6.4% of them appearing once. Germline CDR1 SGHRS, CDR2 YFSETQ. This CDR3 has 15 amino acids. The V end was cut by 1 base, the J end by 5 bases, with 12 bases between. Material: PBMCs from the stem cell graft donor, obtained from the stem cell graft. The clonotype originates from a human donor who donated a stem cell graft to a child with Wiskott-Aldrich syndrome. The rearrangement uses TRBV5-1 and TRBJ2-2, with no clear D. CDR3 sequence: CASSLFFEGTGELFF. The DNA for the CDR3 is TGCGCCAGCAGCTTGTTTTTTGAAGGGACCGGGGAGCTGTTTTTT.